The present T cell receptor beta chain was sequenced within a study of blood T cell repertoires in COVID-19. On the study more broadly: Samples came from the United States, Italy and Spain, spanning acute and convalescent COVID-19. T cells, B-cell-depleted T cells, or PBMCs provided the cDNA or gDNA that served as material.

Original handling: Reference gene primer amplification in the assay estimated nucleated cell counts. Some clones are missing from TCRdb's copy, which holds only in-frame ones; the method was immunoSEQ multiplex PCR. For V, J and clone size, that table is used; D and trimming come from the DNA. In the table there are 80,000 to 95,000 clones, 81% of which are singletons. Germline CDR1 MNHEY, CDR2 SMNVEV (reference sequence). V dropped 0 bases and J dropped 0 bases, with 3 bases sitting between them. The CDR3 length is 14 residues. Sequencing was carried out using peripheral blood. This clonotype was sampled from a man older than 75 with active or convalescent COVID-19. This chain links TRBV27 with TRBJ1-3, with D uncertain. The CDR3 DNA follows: TGTGCCAGCAGTTTATCTTACTCTGGAAACACCATATATTTT. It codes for CASSLSYSGNTIYF.